This note documents a single TCR beta chain sequence. The antigen is unknown. The treatment was: roughly 11-day PBMC culture with coronavirus spike peptide pools or control peptides (ViraFEST assay). These data originate in a study of vaccination and CD4 T cells after COVID-19. On the study more broadly: Each participant was administered two doses of a vaccine, which was either BNT162b2 or mRNA-1273.

The CDR3 spans 16 residues. Per the germline V gene, CDR1 is SGHTA and CDR2 is FQGNSA. Trimming removed 3 bases from V and 5 bases from J, with 18 bases in between. Study-wide results and limits: Analysis covered relatively few convalescent patients and lacked any early post-infection timepoints.

The Oncomine TCR Beta short-read assay sequenced DNA from cultured CD4+ T cells. In TCRdb, the PCR reads were re-called with MiXCR into one record per CDR3 protein. This table holds fewer than 15,000 distinct CDR3 sequences, roughly two fifths found once. The TCR sequence derives from a human donor who had recovered from COVID-19. The V call is TRBV7-2, the J call TRBJ2-3, with D possibly matching TRBD2 (7 bases). The specimen was CD4+ T cells from blood, cultured in vitro, collected after SARS-CoV-2 vaccination. The CDR3: CASSLWGGLSGDTQYF. The CDR3 DNA sequence: TGTGCCAGCAGCTTGTGGGGGGGCCTTTCCGGAGATACGCAGTATTTT.